This is a list of T cell receptor beta chains from one sample in a study of T cell responses to AZD1222 COVID-19 vaccine. Method: immunoSEQ multiplex PCR; TCRdb's copy keeps in-frame clones and lacks some. This table has over 80,000 clones, roughly nine tenths appearing once. The sequencing used peripheral blood, collected 28 days after the second AZD1222 dose. The receptors shown here come from an adult who received the AZD1222 COVID-19 vaccine. Each CDR3 is given with its conserved first and last residue. D genes are given only for firm matches. Size is stated for part of the rows, as once, few or many counts, or as a class when the clone is expanded.

>TRBV27|TRBJ2-1|-|-
TGTGCCAGCAGTCCCACTGTTCAGGGGAAGAATGAGCAGTTCTTC
CASSPTVQGKNEQFF
>TRBV3-1/TRBV3-2|TRBJ1-2|-|-
TGTGCCAGCAGCCAAGACGGGGGCTCTGGCTACACCTTC
CASSQDGGSGYTF
>TRBV5-1|TRBJ2-3|-|-
TGCGCCAGCAGCTTGACAGGGACCCCCACAGATACGCAGTATTTT
CASSLTGTPTDTQYF
>TRBV4-2|TRBJ2-7|TRBD1|-
TGTGCCAGCAGCGTACAACTGGGACAGTCGGAGCAGTACTTC
CASSVQLGQSEQYF
>TRBV19|TRBJ2-3|-|-
TGTGCCAGTAGGCGTCCGGGACTCAACACAGATACGCAGTATTTT
CASRRPGLNTDTQYF
>TRBV13|TRBJ2-3|-|once
TGTGCCAGCAGCTTACCGAACACAGATACGCAGTATTTT
CASSLPNTDTQYF
>TRBV5-1|TRBJ2-1|-|-
TGCGCCAGCAGCTTGTTTGCGAGCTCCTACAATGAGCAGTTCTTC
CASSLFASSYNEQFF
>TRBV11-2|TRBJ1-2|-|-
TGTGCCAGCAGCTCCTACGAGAGGATCGACTATGGCTACACCTTC
CASSSYERIDYGYTF
>TRBV7-2|TRBJ1-2|-|-
TGTGCCAGCAGCTTAGATCCCCGGGCCGCTAACTATGGCTACACCTTC
CASSLDPRAANYGYTF
>TRBV5-1|TRBJ2-1|TRBD2|-
TGCGCCAGCAGCCCTAGCGGGGGCTACAATGAGCAGTTCTTC
CASSPSGGYNEQFF
>TRBV24-1|TRBJ1-2|TRBD1|-
TGTGCCACCAGTGGAGACAGGGTTAACTATGGCTACACCTTC
CATSGDRVNYGYTF
>TRBV9|TRBJ2-7|TRBD2|-
TGTGCCAGCAGCGACGGGGGGACTAGCGGAGACTACGAGCAGTACTTC
CASSDGGTSGDYEQYF
>TRBV18|TRBJ2-2|TRBD2|-
TGTGCCAGCTCAGGGAGGGCCTTTGCCGGGGAGCTGTTTTTT
CASSGRAFAGELFF
>TRBV11-3|TRBJ2-2|TRBD2|-
TGTGCCAGCAGCCCACCGGGGGGAGCCACCGGGGAGCTGTTTTTT
CASSPPGGATGELFF
>TRBV7-3|TRBJ2-5|-|medium-sized
TGTGCCAGCAGCTTAGGAGGGGGAGCGGAGACCCAGTACTTC
CASSLGGGAETQYF
>TRBV9|TRBJ2-5|-|-
TGTGCCAGCAGCGCGCTTGGGGAGACCCAGTACTTC
CASSALGETQYF
>TRBV21-1|TRBJ2-7|-|-
TGTGCCAGCAGCTCTTGGACAGCCTACGAGCAGTACTTC
CASSSWTAYEQYF
>TRBV28|TRBJ2-1|TRBD2|-
TGTGCCAGCAGTTTGGTAGCGGGAGTGCACAATGAGCAGTTCTTC
CASSLVAGVHNEQFF
>TRBV18|TRBJ1-1|-|-
TGTGCCAGCTCAGCCCCGGGCAGACAGAACACTGAAGCTTTCTTT
CASSAPGRQNTEAFF
>TRBV6-2/TRBV6-3|TRBJ2-5|TRBD2|-
TGTGCCAGCAGTTACTCGATTAGCGGGAGGGCCGAGGAGACCCAGTACTTC
CASSYSISGRAEETQYF
>TRBV28|TRBJ2-7|TRBD1|-
TGTGCCAGCGTGTGGACAGGGGGCCTCGAGCAGTACTTC
CASVWTGGLEQYF
>TRBV5-6|TRBJ1-4|-|-
TGTGCCAGCAGCTTGTGGGGCTCCGAAAAACTGTTTTTT
CASSLWGSEKLFF
>TRBV5-4|TRBJ2-1|TRBD2|-
TGTGCCAGCAGCTTCGGCGGGAGCAGGAATGAGCAGTTCTTC
CASSFGGSRNEQFF
>TRBV7-9|TRBJ2-1|-|few
TGTGCCAGCAGCTCAGTCAAGGTGGGGTTTTGGGGCAATGAGCAGTTCTTC
CASSSVKVGFWGNEQFF
>TRBV6-5|TRBJ2-7|-|-
TGTGCCAGCAGTTACGGCGGGACCCTCTCCTACGAGCAGTACTTC
CASSYGGTLSYEQYF
>TRBV6-5|TRBJ2-7|-|-
TGTGCCAGCAGTTACTCGGCAGGGGCCTACGAGCAGTACTTC
CASSYSAGAYEQYF
>TRBV28|TRBJ1-1|-|-
TGTGCCAGCAGTTGGGGGGGTATGAACACTGAAGCTTTCTTT
CASSWGGMNTEAFF
>TRBV28|TRBJ1-1|-|once
TGTGCCAGCGAAACCGTAAATGAAGCTTTCTTT
CASETVNEAFF
>TRBV30|TRBJ2-3|-|-
TGTGCCTGGAGTGTCGAGACTAGGGATACGCAGTATTTT
CAWSVETRDTQYF
>TRBV6-4|TRBJ1-6|TRBD1|-
TGTGCCAGCAGCGGGACAGGGGGCCAGGCACCCCTCCACTTT
CASSGTGGQAPLHF
>TRBV19|TRBJ1-2|-|-
TGTGCCAGTTTTCAGGGATATGGCTACACCTTC
CASFQGYGYTF
>TRBV5-6|TRBJ1-1|-|-
TGTGCCAGCAGCCATTGGGGCCCCACTGAAGCTTTCTTT
CASSHWGPTEAFF
>TRBV5-5|TRBJ1-4|-|-
TGTGCCAGCAGCTTGCAGGGAGTGACTGCCGCAACTAATGAAAAACTGTTTTTT
CASSLQGVTAATNEKLFF
>TRBV11-2|TRBJ2-7|-|-
TGTGCCAGCAGCCGTTACCGGGAGCGGCCCTACGAGCAGTACTTC
CASSRYRERPYEQYF
>TRBV6-5|TRBJ1-2|-|-
TGTGCCAGCAGTTCCGGCGGCTTGGATGGCTACACCTTC
CASSSGGLDGYTF
>TRBV6-5|TRBJ1-2|TRBD1|-
TGTGCCAGCAGTTACGAGGGGGCTAAAGGCTACACCTTC
CASSYEGAKGYTF
>TRBV6-2/TRBV6-3|TRBJ2-1|TRBD2|once
TGTGCCAGCAGCCCCTGGGAGGGGAGCTCCTACAATGAGCAGTTCTTC
CASSPWEGSSYNEQFF
>TRBV4-1|TRBJ2-7|-|-
TGCGCCAGCAGCCAAGAGACCCTGTTTGGGGAGCAGTACTTC
CASSQETLFGEQYF
>TRBV18|TRBJ1-5|-|-
TGTGCCAGCTCATCAGAACAAAGTACACTTAGCAATCAGCCCCAGCATTTT
CASSSEQSTLSNQPQHF
>TRBV7-9|TRBJ2-3|-|-
TGTGCCAGCAGCACCCTAGGAGATACGCAGTATTTT
CASSTLGDTQYF
>TRBV7-9|TRBJ2-1|-|-
TGTGCCAGCAGCTTAAGGCGGGGCAATGAGCAGTTCTTC
CASSLRRGNEQFF
>TRBV10-3|TRBJ2-7|TRBD1|-
TGTGCCATCAGTGATGCTAACAGGGGCCCCTACGAGCAGTACTTC
CAISDANRGPYEQYF
>TRBV5-5|TRBJ1-3|TRBD1|-
TGTGCCAGCAGCTTTGACAGGGGGTCTATCTCTGGAAACACCATATATTTT
CASSFDRGSISGNTIYF
>TRBV5-1|TRBJ2-2|-|-
TGCGCCAGCAGCTTGCCCCTTGAGAACACCGGGGAGCTGTTTTTT
CASSLPLENTGELFF
>TRBV2|TRBJ2-1|-|-
TGTGCCAGCAGTGAACAAGGAGATGTAAACAATGAGCAGTTCTTC
CASSEQGDVNNEQFF
>TRBV15|TRBJ2-5|-|-
TGTGCCACCAGCAGAGATATCGGGGAAGAGACCCAGTACTTC
CATSRDIGEETQYF
>TRBV7-9|TRBJ1-1|-|-
TGTGCCAGCAGCTACAACGGGCCGGAAGCTTTCTTT
CASSYNGPEAFF
>TRBV25-1|TRBJ2-2|-|-
TGTGCCAGCAGTGATGGACAGCGGCGGACCGGGGAGCTGTTTTTT
CASSDGQRRTGELFF
>TRBV6-5|TRBJ1-2|-|-
TGTGCCAGCAGTCCGTCAGGGAGGAAGGGCTATGGCTACACCTTC
CASSPSGRKGYGYTF
>TRBV18|TRBJ1-5|TRBD1|once
TGTGCCAGCTCACCCGATCGACAGGGGGCATCTCAGCCCCAGCATTTT
CASSPDRQGASQPQHF
>TRBV28|TRBJ2-3|TRBD1|once
TGTGCCAGCAGGCGAAGAGCCGGGACAGGGGGCGCAGATACGCAGTATTTT
CASRRRAGTGGADTQYF
>TRBV24-1|TRBJ2-3|-|-
TGTGCCACCACCCTTTCAGGGGTAGATACGCAGTATTTT
CATTLSGVDTQYF
>TRBV9|TRBJ2-5|-|-
TGTGCCAGCAACCCGGGGGCAGGGGGTGAGACCCAGTACTTC
CASNPGAGGETQYF
>TRBV5-1|TRBJ1-2|-|-
TGCGCCAGCAGCTTTGGATTAGAGAGAGCTAACTATGGCTACACCTTC
CASSFGLERANYGYTF
>TRBV14|TRBJ1-4|-|-
TGTGCCAGCAGCCAAGAAGGGATCGGGCCGGGCGAAAAACTGTTTTTT
CASSQEGIGPGEKLFF
>TRBV5-1|TRBJ2-7|TRBD1|-
TGCGCCAGCAGCCCATACAGGGGGCCCTACGAGCAGTACTTC
CASSPYRGPYEQYF
>TRBV7-8|TRBJ2-5|-|-
TGTGCCAGCAGCCCCGGGGCCCAGTACTTC
CASSPGAQYF
>TRBV30|TRBJ2-1|-|-
TGTGCCTGGAGTGCACTCATAGGGCAGTTCTTC
CAWSALIGQFF